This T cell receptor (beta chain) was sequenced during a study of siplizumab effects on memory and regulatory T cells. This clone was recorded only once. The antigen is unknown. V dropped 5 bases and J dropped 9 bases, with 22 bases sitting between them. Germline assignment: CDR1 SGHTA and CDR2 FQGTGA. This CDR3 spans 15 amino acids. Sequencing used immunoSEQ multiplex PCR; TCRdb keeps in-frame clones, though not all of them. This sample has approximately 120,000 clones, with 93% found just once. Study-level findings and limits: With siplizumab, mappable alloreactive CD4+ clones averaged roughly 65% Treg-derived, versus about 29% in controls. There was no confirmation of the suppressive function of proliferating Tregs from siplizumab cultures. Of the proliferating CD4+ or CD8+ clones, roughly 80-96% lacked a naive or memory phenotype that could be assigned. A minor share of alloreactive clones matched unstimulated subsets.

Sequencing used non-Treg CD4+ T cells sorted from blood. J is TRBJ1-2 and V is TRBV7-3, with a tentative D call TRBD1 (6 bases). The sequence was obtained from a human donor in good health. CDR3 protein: CASSPIGGRARSYTF. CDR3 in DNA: TGTGCCAGCAGCCCCATTGGGGGCCGGGCCAGGAGCTACACCTTC.